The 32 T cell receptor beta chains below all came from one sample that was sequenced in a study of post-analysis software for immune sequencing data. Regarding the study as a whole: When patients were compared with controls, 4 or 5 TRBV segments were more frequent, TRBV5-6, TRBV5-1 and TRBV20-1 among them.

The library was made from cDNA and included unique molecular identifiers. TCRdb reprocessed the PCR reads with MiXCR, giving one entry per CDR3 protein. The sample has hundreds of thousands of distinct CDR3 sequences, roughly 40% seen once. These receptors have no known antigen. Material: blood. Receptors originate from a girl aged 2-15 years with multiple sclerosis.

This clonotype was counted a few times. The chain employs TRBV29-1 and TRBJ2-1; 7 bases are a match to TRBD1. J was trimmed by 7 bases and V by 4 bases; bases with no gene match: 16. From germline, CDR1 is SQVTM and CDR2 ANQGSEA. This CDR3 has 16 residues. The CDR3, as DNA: TGCAGCGTTGGGAAGGCAGGGGGACGGGTATGGAATGAGCAGTTCTTC. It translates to CSVGKAGGRVWNEQFF.

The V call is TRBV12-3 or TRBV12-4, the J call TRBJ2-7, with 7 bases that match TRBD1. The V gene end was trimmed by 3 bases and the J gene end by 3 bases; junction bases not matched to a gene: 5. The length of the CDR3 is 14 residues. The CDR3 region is CASSFQGQNYEQYF. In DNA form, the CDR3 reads TGTGCCAGCAGTTTCCAGGGACAGAACTACGAGCAGTACTTC.

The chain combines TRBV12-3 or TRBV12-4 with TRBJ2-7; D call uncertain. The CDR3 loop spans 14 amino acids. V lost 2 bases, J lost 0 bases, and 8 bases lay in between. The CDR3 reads CASSLSRVSYEQYF. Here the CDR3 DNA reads TGTGCCAGCAGTTTATCTAGGGTCTCCTACGAGCAGTACTTC.

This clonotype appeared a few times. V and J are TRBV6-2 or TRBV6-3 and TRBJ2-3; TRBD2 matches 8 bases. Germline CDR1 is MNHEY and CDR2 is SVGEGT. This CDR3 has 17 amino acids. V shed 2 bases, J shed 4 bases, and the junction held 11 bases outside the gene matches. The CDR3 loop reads CASSYGAGGGLADTQYF. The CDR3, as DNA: TGTGCCAGCAGTTACGGGGCGGGCGGGGGGCTCGCAGATACGCAGTATTTT.

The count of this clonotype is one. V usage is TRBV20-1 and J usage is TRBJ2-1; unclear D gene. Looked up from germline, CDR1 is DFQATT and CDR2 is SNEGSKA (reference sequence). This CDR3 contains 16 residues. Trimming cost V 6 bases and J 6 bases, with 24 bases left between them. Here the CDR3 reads CSALRQGMVVGNEQFF. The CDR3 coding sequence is TGCAGTGCCCTACGTCAAGGAATGGTGGTGGGCAATGAGCAGTTCTTC.

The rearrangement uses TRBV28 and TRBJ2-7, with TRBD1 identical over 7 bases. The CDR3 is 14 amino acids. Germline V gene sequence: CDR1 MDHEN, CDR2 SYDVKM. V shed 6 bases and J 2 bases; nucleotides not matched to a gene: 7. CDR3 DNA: TGTGCCAGCAGCGAGGGACAGAAAGCCTACGAGCAGTACTTC. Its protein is CASSEGQKAYEQYF.

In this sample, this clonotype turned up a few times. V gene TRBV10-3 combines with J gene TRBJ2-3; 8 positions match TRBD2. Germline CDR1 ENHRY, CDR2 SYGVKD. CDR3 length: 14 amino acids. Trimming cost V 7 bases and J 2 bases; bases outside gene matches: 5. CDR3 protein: CAIKLAGPTDTQYF. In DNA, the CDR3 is TGTGCCATCAAATTAGCGGGGCCCACAGATACGCAGTATTTT.

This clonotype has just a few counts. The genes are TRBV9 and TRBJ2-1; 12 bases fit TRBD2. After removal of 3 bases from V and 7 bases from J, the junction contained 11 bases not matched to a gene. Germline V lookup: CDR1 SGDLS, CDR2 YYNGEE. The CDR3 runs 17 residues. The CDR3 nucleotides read TGTGCCAGCAGCGCATACTCGACTAGCGGGAGAAGGAATGAGCAGTTCTTC. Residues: CASSAYSTSGRRNEQFF.

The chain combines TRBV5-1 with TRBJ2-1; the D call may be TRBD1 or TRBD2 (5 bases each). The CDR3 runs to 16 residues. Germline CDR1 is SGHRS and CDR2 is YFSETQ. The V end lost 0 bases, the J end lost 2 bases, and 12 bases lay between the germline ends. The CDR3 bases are TGCGCCAGCAGCTTGGCCTTTGGGGGTCCCTACAATGAGCAGTTCTTC. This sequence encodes CASSLAFGGPYNEQFF. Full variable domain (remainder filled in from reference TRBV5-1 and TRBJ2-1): KAGVTQTPRYLIKTRGQQVTLSCSPISGHRSVSWYQQTPGQGLQFLFEYFSETQRNKGNFPGRFSGRQFSNSRSEMNVSTLELGDSALYLCASSLAFGGPYNEQFFGPGTRLTVL.

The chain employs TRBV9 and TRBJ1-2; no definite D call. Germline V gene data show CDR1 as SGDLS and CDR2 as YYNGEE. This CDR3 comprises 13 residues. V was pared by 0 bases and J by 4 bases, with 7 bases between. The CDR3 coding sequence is TGTGCCAGCAGCGTAGCGGTCTCCTATGGCTACACCTTC. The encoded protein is CASSVAVSYGYTF.

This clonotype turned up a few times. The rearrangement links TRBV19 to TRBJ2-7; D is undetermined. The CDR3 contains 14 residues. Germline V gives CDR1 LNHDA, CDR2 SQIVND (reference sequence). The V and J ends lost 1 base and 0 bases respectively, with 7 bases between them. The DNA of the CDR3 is TGTGCCAGTAGTATAGTCCACAACTCCTACGAGCAGTACTTC. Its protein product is CASSIVHNSYEQYF.

CDR3 protein: CASSPKRGTQYF. The DNA of the CDR3 is TGTGCCAGTTCCCCCAAACGAGGGACCCAGTACTTC. The gene calls are TRBV6-5 and TRBJ2-7; D ambiguous. The J call may be wrong; the DNA end is better matched by TRBJ2-5. Germline lookup yields CDR1 MNHEY and CDR2 SVGAGI. The CDR3 is 12 amino acids.

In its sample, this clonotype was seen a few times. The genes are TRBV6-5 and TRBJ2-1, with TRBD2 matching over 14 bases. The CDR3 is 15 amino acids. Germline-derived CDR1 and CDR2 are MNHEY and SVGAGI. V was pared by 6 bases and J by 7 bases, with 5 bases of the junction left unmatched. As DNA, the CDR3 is TGTGCCAGCAGCGGGACTAGCGGGAGTCTTAATGAGCAGTTCTTC. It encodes CASSGTSGSLNEQFF.

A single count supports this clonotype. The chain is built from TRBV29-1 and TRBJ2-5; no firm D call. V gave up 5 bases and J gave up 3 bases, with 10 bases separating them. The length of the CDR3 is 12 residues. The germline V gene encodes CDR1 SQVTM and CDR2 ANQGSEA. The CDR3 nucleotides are TGCAGCGTTCGCTGGCAAGAAGAGACCCAGTACTTC. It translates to CSVRWQEETQYF. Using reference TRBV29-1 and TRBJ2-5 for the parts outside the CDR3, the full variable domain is SAVISQKPSRDICQRGTSLTIQCQVDSQVTMMFWYRQQPGQSLTLIATANQGSEATYESGFVIDKFPISRPNLTFSTLTVSNMSPEDSSIYLCSVRWQEETQYFGPGTRLLVL.

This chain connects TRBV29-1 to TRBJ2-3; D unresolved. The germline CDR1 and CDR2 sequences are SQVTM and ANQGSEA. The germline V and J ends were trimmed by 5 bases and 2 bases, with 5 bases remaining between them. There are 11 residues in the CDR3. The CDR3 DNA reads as TGCAGCGTTTCCTTCACAGATACGCAGTATTTT. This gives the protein CSVSFTDTQYF.

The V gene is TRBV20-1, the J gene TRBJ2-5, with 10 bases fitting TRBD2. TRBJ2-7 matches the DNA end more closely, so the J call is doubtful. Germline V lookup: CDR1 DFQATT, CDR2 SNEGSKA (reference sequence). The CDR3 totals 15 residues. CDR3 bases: TGCAGTGCTGCCCCCGCTAGCGGGAGAGGGTACGAGCAGTACTTC. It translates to CSAAPASGRGYEQYF.

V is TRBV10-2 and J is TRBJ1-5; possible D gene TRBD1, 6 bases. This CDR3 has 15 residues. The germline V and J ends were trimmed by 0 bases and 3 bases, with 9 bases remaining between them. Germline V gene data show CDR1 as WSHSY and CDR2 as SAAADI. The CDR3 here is CASSESRQDNQPQHF. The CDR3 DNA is TGCGCCAGCAGTGAGTCACGACAGGACAATCAGCCCCAGCATTTT.

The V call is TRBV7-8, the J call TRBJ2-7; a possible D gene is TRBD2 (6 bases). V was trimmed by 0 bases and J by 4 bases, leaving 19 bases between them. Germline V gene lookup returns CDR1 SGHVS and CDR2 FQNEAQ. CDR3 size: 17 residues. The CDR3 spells CASSLAREKVTRYEQYF. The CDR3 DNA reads TGTGCCAGCAGCTTAGCGCGGGAAAAGGTAACCCGTTACGAGCAGTACTTC. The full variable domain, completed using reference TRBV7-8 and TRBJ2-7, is GAGVSQSPRYKVAKRGQDVALRCDPISGHVSLFWYQQALGQGPEFLTYFQNEAQLDKSGLPSDRFFAERPEGSVSTLKIQRTQQEDSAVYLCASSLAREKVTRYEQYFGPGTRLTVT.

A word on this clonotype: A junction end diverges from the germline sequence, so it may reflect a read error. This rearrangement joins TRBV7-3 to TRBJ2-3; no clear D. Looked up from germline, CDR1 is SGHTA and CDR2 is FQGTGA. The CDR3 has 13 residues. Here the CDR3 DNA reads TGTTCCAGCGCCGATCTTAGCACAGATACGCAGTATTTT. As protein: CSSADLSTDTQYF. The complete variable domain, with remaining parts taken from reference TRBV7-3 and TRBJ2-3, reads GAGVSQTPSNKVTEKGKYVELRCDPISGHTALYWYRQSLGQGPEFLIYFQGTGAADDSGLPNDRFFAVRPEGSVSTLKIQRTERGDSAVYLCSSADLSTDTQYFGPGTRLTVL.

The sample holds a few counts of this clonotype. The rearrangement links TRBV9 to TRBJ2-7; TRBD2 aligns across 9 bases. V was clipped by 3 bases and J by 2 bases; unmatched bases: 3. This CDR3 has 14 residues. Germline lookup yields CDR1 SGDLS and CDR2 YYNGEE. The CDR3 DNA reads TGTGCCAGCAGCGGTAGCGGGAGCCCCTACGAGCAGTACTTC. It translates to CASSGSGSPYEQYF. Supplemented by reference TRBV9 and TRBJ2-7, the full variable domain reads DSGVTQTPKHLITATGQRVTLRCSPRSGDLSVYWYQQSLDQGLQFLIQYYNGEERAKGNILERFSAQQFPDLHSELNLSSLELGDSALYFCASSGSGSPYEQYFGPGTRLTVT.

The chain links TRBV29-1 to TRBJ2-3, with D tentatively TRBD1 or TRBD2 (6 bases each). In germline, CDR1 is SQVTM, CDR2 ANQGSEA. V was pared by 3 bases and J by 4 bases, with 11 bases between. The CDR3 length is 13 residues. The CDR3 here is CSVDLEGADTQYF. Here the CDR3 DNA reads TGCAGCGTTGATCTGGAGGGGGCAGATACGCAGTATTTT.

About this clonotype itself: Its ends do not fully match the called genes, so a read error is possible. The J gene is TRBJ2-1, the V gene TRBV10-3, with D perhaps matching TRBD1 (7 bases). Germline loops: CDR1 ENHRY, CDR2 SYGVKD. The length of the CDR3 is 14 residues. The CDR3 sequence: CAIKTGDSYNVQFF. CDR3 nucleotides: TGTGCCATCAAAACAGGGGACTCCTACAATGTGCAGTTCTTC.

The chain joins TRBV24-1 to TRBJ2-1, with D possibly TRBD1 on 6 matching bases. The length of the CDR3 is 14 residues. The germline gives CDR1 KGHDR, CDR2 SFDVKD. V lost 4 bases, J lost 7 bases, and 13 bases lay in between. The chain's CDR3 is CATSEGQGWNEQFF. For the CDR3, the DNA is TGTGCCACCAGTGAGGGTCAGGGGTGGAATGAGCAGTTCTTC.

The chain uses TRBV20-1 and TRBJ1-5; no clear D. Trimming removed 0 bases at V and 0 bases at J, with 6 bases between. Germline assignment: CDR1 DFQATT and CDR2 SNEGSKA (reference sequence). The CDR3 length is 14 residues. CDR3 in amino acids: CSARDPYSNQPQHF. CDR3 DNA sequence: TGCAGTGCTAGAGATCCGTATAGCAATCAGCCCCAGCATTTT.

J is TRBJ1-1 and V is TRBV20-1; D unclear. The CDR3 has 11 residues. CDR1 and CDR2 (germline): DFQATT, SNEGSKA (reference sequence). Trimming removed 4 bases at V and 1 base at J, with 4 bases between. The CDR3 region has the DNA TGCAGTGCTAAGGGGAACACTGAAGCTTTCTTT. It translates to CSAKGNTEAFF.

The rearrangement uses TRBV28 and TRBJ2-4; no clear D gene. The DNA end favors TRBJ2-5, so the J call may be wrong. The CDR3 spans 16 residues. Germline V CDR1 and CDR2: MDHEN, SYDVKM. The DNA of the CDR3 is TGTGCCAGCAGAAAAGATCGTAGAGGTCAGAGGGAGACCCAGTACTTC. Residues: CASRKDRRGQRETQYF.

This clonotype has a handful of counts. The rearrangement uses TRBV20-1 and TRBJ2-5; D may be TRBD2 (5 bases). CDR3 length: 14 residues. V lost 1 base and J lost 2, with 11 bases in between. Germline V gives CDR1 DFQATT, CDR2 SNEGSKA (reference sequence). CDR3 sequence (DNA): TGCAGTGCTAGAGTGGGGAGAATACAAGAGACCCAGTACTTC. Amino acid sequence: CSARVGRIQETQYF.

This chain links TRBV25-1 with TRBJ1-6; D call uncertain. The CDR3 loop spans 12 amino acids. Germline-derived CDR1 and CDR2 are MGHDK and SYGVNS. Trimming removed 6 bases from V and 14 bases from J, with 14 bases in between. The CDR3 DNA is TGTGCCAGCAGCCGCCTTCCTTGGGCCCTCCACTTT. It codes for CASSRLPWALHF.

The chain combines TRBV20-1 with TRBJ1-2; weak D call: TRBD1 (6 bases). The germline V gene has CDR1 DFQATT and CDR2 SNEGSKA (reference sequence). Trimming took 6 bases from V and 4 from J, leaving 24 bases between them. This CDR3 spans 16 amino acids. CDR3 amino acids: CSALTRTAPFSYGYTF. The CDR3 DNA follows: TGCAGTGCCTTAACCAGGACAGCGCCTTTTTCCTATGGCTACACCTTC.

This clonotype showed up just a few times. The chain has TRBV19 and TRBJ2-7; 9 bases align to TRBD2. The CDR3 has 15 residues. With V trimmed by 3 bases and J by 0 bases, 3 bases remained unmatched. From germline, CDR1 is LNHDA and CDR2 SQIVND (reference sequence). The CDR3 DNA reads TGTGCCAGTAGTATCGGGACTAGCTTCTCCTACGAGCAGTACTTC. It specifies CASSIGTSFSYEQYF.

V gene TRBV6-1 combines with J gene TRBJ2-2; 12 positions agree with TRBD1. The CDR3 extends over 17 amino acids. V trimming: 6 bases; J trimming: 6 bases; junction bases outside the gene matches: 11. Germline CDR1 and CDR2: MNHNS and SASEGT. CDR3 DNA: TGTGCCAGCAGCGTGAAAACCGGGACAGGGGGCTCCGGGGAGCTGTTTTTT. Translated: CASSVKTGTGGSGELFF.

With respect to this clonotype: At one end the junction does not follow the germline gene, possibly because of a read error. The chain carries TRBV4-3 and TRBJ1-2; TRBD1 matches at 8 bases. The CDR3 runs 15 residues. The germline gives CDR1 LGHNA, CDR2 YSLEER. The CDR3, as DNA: TGCGCCAGCAGCCAAGGGACAGGGCAGTACTATGGCTGCACCTTC. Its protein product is CASSQGTGQYYGCTF.